A single sample is the source of the 21 T cell receptor beta chains below, sequenced in a study of blood T cells in healthy people across ages. Then a second PCR, running about 6 to 11 cycles, was carried out with a sample-barcoded 5' primer and a J-beta primer mix. TCRdb itself ran the 5' RACE reads through MiXCR, one entry per CDR3 protein. The data contain hundreds of thousands of distinct CDR3 sequences, around 68% of them singletons. The sample comprised blood. The receptors were sampled from a man aged 30 to 45 in good health.

This chain joins TRBV30 and TRBJ1-5; 8 bases match TRBD1. The germline V gene has CDR1 GTSNPN and CDR2 SVGIG (reference sequence). J was trimmed by 4 bases and V by 3 bases; bases with no gene match: 11. The CDR3 length is 16 residues. In nucleotides, the CDR3 is TGTGCCTGGAGGATGAAAGGACAGGGAACGAATCAGCCCCAGCATTTT. Its protein product is CAWRMKGQGTNQPQHF. The variable domain in full, with the rest retrieved from reference TRBV30 and TRBJ1-5, is SQTIHQWPATLVQPVGSPLSLECTVEGTSNPNLYWYRQAAGRGLQLLFYSVGIGQISSEVPQNLSASRPQDRQFILSSKKLLLSDSGFYLCAWRMKGQGTNQPQHFGDGTRLSIL.

The genes are TRBV4-2 and TRBJ2-7, with 9 bases that match TRBD2. From germline, CDR1 is LGHNA and CDR2 YNFKEQ. This CDR3 is 17 amino acids long. J gave up 4 bases and V 4 bases, and 14 bases lay outside the gene matches. CDR3 bases: TGTGCCAGCAGCCCCGGGACTAGCCATGGGCCGGGGTACGAGCAGTACTTC. It yields the protein CASSPGTSHGPGYEQYF.

This clonotype is deemed medium-sized. The chain couples TRBV7-8 to TRBJ2-4, with 8 bases identical to TRBD1. CDR3 length: 15 residues. Germline values: CDR1 SGHVS, CDR2 FQNEAQ. V lost 4 bases, J lost 5 bases, and 7 bases stayed unmatched. The DNA of the CDR3 is TGTGCCAGCAGCTGGCTAGACAGGGGCCAAAACATTCAGTACTTC. Amino acid sequence: CASSWLDRGQNIQYF.

The chain combines TRBV28 with TRBJ1-2; D uncertain. V lost 5 bases and J lost 0, with 10 bases in between. The CDR3 has 14 residues. Germline lookup yields CDR1 MDHEN and CDR2 SYDVKM. The CDR3: CASSATFSNYGYTF. The CDR3 region has the DNA TGTGCCAGCAGTGCCACCTTCTCTAACTATGGCTACACCTTC.

Only a few counts were recorded for this clonotype. The V call is TRBV6-5, the J call TRBJ1-5; TRBD1 matches 9 bases. CDR1 and CDR2 (germline): MNHEY, SVGAGI. This CDR3 contains 13 residues. The V and J ends lost 5 bases and 5 bases, in that order; junction bases with no gene match: 1. The CDR3 nucleotides are TGTGCCAGCAGTCGGACAGGGGATCAGCCCCAGCATTTT. It specifies CASSRTGDQPQHF.

For the CDR3, the DNA is TGTGCCAGCAGTGGTCGACAGGCCTATGGCTACACCTTC. Translation: CASSGRQAYGYTF. The V gene is TRBV6-5, the J gene TRBJ1-2; D is possibly TRBD1 (6 bases). Germline-derived CDR1 and CDR2 are MNHEY and SVGAGI. CDR3 size: 13 residues. With 5 bases removed from V and 4 bases from J, the gap between germline ends came to 11 bases.

V gene TRBV19 combines with J gene TRBJ2-5; either TRBD1 or TRBD2 may supply D (5 bases each). Germline CDR1 LNHDA, CDR2 SQIVND (reference sequence). CDR3 length: 14 residues. V lost 5 bases and J lost 5, with 15 bases in between. CDR3 DNA: TGTGCCAGTAGTGTCGTGGGGGTGATGGAGACCCAGTACTTC. This codes for CASSVVGVMETQYF.

The chain couples TRBV12-3 or TRBV12-4 to TRBJ2-6; possibly TRBD1 or TRBD2 for D (5 bases each). Trimming stripped 11 bases from V and 0 bases from J, with 23 bases between. The CDR3 has 18 residues. CDR3 nucleotides: TGTGCCCCCCTTGGGGGTGCCACGGCAGCCTCTGGGGCCAACGTCCTGACTTTC. Its protein is CAPLGGATAASGANVLTF.

This chain uses TRBV7-2 with TRBJ2-7; D assignment may be TRBD1 or TRBD2 (5 bases each). Trimming pared 7 bases from V and 2 bases from J, leaving 9 bases between. The germline V gene has CDR1 SGHTA and CDR2 FQGNSA. The CDR3 is made up of 12 amino acids. CDR3 DNA sequence: TGTGCCAGCACCCGGGACCCCTACGAGCAGTACTTC. Protein: CASTRDPYEQYF.

The V gene is TRBV9, the J gene TRBJ2-1; 13 nucleotides match TRBD2. The CDR3 has 15 amino acids. CDR1 is SGDLS and CDR2 is YYNGEE in the germline V gene. With V trimmed by 4 bases and J by 6 bases, 4 bases remained unmatched. Here the CDR3 reads CASSHTSGGVNEQFF. The CDR3 coding sequence is TGTGCCAGCAGCCACACTAGCGGGGGGGTCAATGAGCAGTTCTTC.

The chain links TRBV9 to TRBJ1-2, with 7 bases aligning to TRBD1. The germline V gene encodes CDR1 SGDLS and CDR2 YYNGEE. The V and J ends lost 3 bases and 2 bases, in that order; junction bases with no gene match: 7. The CDR3 is 15 amino acids. CDR3 DNA: TGTGCCAGCAGCGAGGTGTCAGGGGGAAACTATGGCTACACCTTC. This codes for CASSEVSGGNYGYTF.

This chain uses TRBV18 with TRBJ1-5; D ambiguous. The germline V gene encodes CDR1 KGHSH and CDR2 LQKENI. V dropped 1 base and J dropped 1 base, with 8 bases sitting between them. The CDR3 spans 15 residues. The CDR3: CASSPRDASNQPQHF. In DNA, the CDR3 is TGTGCCAGCTCACCACGAGACGCCAGCAATCAGCCCCAGCATTTT.

V and J are TRBV7-2 and TRBJ2-5; 12 bases align to TRBD2. The CDR3 consists of 18 residues. V lost 7 bases, J lost 4 bases, and 16 bases stayed unmatched. The germline CDR1 and CDR2 sequences are SGHTA and FQGNSA. DNA for the CDR3: TGTGCCAGCACCCTCCGGCTGCTAGCGGGGGGGAACAGAGAGACCCAGTACTTC. It specifies CASTLRLLAGGNRETQYF.

The rearrangement uses TRBV9 and TRBJ1-2; D is uncertain. Trimming took off 4 bases at V and 2 bases at J, with 12 bases between the two ends. Germline CDR1 is SGDLS and CDR2 is YYNGEE. The CDR3 has 14 residues. CDR3 sequence (DNA): TGTGCCAGCAGCTCACCGGGATTCAACTATGGCTACACCTTC. Translation: CASSSPGFNYGYTF. Full variable domain (missing parts from reference TRBV9 and TRBJ1-2): DSGVTQTPKHLITATGQRVTLRCSPRSGDLSVYWYQQSLDQGLQFLIQYYNGEERAKGNILERFSAQQFPDLHSELNLSSLELGDSALYFCASSSPGFNYGYTFGSGTRLTVV.

This clonotype was seen once. V is TRBV10-3 and J is TRBJ1-1; D ambiguous. V lost 2 bases, J lost 4 bases, and 11 bases lay in between. From germline, CDR1 is ENHRY and CDR2 SYGVKD. The CDR3 spans 14 residues. The CDR3: CAISEVRPGTEAFF. The CDR3 nucleotides read TGTGCCATCAGTGAGGTGAGGCCGGGCACTGAAGCTTTCTTT.

J is TRBJ1-4 and V is TRBV11-2, with 7 bases aligning to TRBD1. Per germline, CDR1 SGHAT and CDR2 FQNNGV. The CDR3 is made up of 18 amino acids. V was pared by 1 base and J by 0 bases, with 8 bases of the junction left unmatched. The CDR3 region has the DNA TGTGCCAGCAGCTTAGTCGACAGGGTTGGGGCAACTAATGAAAAACTGTTTTTT. Amino acids: CASSLVDRVGATNEKLFF.

The chain couples TRBV4-2 to TRBJ2-5; D not resolved. Trimming took off 0 bases at V and 3 bases at J, with 5 bases between the two ends. This CDR3 has 13 amino acids. Germline values: CDR1 LGHNA, CDR2 YNFKEQ. CDR3 sequence reads: CASSQDQEETQYF. CDR3 sequence (DNA): TGTGCCAGCAGCCAAGATCAGGAAGAGACCCAGTACTTC.

This CDR3 reads CASGQGEQYF. The CDR3 DNA reads TGTGCCAGCGGCCAGGGCGAGCAGTACTTC. The chain joins TRBV6-5 to TRBJ2-7; D might be TRBD1 (5 bases). Germline CDR1 and CDR2: MNHEY and SVGAGI. The V end lost 8 bases, the J end lost 6 bases, and 8 bases lay between the germline ends. The length of the CDR3 is 10 residues.

This clonotype was picked up a small number of times. V is TRBV6-6 and J is TRBJ2-7; D is uncertain. Germline V gives CDR1 MNHNY, CDR2 SVGAGI (reference sequence). There are 14 residues in the CDR3. Trimming took off 5 bases at V and 2 bases at J, with 13 bases between the two ends. The CDR3 here is CASSHRTVTYEQYF. DNA of the CDR3: TGTGCCAGCAGTCATCGGACGGTTACCTACGAGCAGTACTTC.

The chain combines TRBV6-2 or TRBV6-3 with TRBJ2-3, with 13 bases fitting TRBD2. The CDR3 loop spans 19 amino acids. Germline assignment: CDR1 MNHEY and CDR2 SVGEGT. V shed 0 bases, J shed 1 base, and the junction held 7 bases outside the gene matches. CDR3: CASSYSGTSGEGGTDTQYF. The CDR3 nucleotides read TGTGCCAGCAGTTACTCCGGGACTAGCGGGGAAGGTGGCACAGATACGCAGTATTTT.

The chain has TRBV6-5 and TRBJ2-3; 10 nucleotides line up with TRBD2. From germline, CDR1 is MNHEY and CDR2 SVGAGI. CDR3 length: 16 amino acids. The V and J ends lost 2 bases and 5 bases, in that order; junction bases with no gene match: 7. CDR3 in amino acids: CASSYGLAGELDTQYF. As DNA, the CDR3 is TGTGCCAGCAGTTACGGGCTAGCGGGGGAATTAGATACGCAGTATTTT.